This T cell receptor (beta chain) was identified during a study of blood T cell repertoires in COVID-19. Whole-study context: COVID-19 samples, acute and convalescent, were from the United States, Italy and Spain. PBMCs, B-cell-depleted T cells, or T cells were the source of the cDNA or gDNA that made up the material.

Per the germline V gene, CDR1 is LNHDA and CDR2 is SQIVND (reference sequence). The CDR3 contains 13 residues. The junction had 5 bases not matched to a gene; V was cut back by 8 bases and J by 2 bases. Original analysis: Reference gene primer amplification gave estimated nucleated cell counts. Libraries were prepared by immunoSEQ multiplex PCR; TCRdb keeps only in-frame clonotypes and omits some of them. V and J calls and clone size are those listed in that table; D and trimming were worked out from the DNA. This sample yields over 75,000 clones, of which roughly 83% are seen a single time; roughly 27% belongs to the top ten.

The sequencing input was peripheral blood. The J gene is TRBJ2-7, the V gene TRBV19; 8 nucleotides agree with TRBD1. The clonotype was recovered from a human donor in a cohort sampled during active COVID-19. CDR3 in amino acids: CASGTTGAYEQYF. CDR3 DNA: TGTGCCAGTGGTACGACAGGGGCCTACGAGCAGTACTTC.